These 25 T cell receptor beta chains originate from one sample sequenced in a study of T-cell memory formation after mild COVID-19. Each CDR3 protein gets one entry after TCRdb re-called the 5' RACE reads with MiXCR. The sample consists of under 50,000 distinct CDR3 sequences, about 28% of them appearing once. The sequenced material came from PBMCs or a T cell subset sorted from them (not recorded which). These receptors were collected from a man aged 18 to 30 who had mild COVID-19 (a few samples of this study predate the infection). Cell type and time point are not known.

This chain uses TRBV20-1 with TRBJ2-7, with TRBD1 identical over 10 bases. The CDR3 length is 13 residues. Per the germline V gene, CDR1 is DFQATT and CDR2 is SNEGSKA (reference sequence). CDR3 in amino acids: CRNDRGRVDEQYV. In nucleotides, the CDR3 is TGCAGAAATGACAGGGGGCGCGTCGACGAGCAGTACGTC.

The genes are TRBV7-4 and TRBJ2-7, with 7 bases identical to TRBD2. From germline, CDR1 is SGHVT and CDR2 SQSDAQ. V was clipped by 2 bases and J by 2 bases; unmatched bases: 6. CDR3 size: 15 residues. The CDR3 DNA reads TGTGCCAGCAGCTTATTACCTAGCGGCGCCTACGAGCAGTACTTC. Amino acids: CASSLLPSGAYEQYF.

This clonotype was counted only a few times. The CDR3 bases are TGTGCCAGCAGTGTACAGGCAGGGAACACCGGGGAGCTGTTTTTT. As protein: CASSVQAGNTGELFF. The rearrangement links TRBV6-4 to TRBJ2-2; a weak D match, TRBD1 (5 bases). V lost 4 bases, J lost 1 base, and 10 bases lay in between. From germline, CDR1 is MRHNA and CDR2 SNTAGT. This CDR3 is 15 amino acids long.

This clonotype has more than one count but fewer than ten. The V gene is TRBV11-2, the J gene TRBJ1-1; a possible D gene is TRBD1 (6 bases). This CDR3 has 15 residues. CDR1 is SGHAT, CDR2 FQNNGV, per germline. V was cut by 1 base and J by 1 base, with 10 bases left in between. The CDR3 is CASSLGGTPNTEAFF. DNA for the CDR3: TGTGCCAGCAGCTTAGGCGGGACACCGAACACTGAAGCTTTCTTT.

This clonotype was found a few times. This sequence joins TRBV5-1 and TRBJ2-5; D is unclear. The CDR3 has 16 amino acids. The V gene lost 2 bases and the J gene lost 0 bases, with 14 bases spanning the gap. Germline lookup yields CDR1 SGHRS and CDR2 YFSETQ. In DNA, the CDR3 is TGCGCCAGCAGCTTTGACCAAACCACCAACCAAGAGACCCAGTACTTC. This sequence encodes CASSFDQTTNQETQYF. Full variable domain (rest looked up from reference TRBV5-1 and TRBJ2-5): KAGVTQTPRYLIKTRGQQVTLSCSPISGHRSVSWYQQTPGQGLQFLFEYFSETQRNKGNFPGRFSGRQFSNSRSEMNVSTLELGDSALYLCASSFDQTTNQETQYFGPGTRLLVL.

The chain has TRBV27 and TRBJ2-5; the match to TRBD1 covers 7 bases. Germline CDR1 and CDR2: MNHEY and SMNVEV (reference sequence). V lost 3 bases and J lost 5; bases outside the gene matches: 6. The CDR3 contains 14 residues. Here the CDR3 reads CASSFTGARETQYF. The CDR3 region has the DNA TGTGCCAGCAGTTTCACAGGGGCGAGGGAGACCCAGTACTTC.

The chain has TRBV6-2 or TRBV6-3 and TRBJ1-5; no clear D. In germline, CDR1 is MNHEY, CDR2 SVGEGT. The CDR3 has 13 amino acids. V was cut by 6 bases and J by 9 bases, with 15 bases left in between. The CDR3 nucleotides read TGTGCCAGCAGAAACCGGGAGAGGCGGCCCCAGCATTTT. It specifies CASRNRERRPQHF.

This clonotype was seen a handful of times. This chain connects TRBV4-1 to TRBJ1-5; the D gene is possibly TRBD1 (6 bases). The CDR3 runs to 13 residues. CDR1 and CDR2 (germline): MGHRA, YSYEKL. V was cut by 2 bases and J by 7 bases, with 9 bases left in between. CDR3 sequence: CASSQSGGQPQHF. In nucleotides, the CDR3 is TGCGCCAGCAGCCAATCCGGGGGCCAGCCCCAGCATTTT.

The chain carries TRBV7-9 and TRBJ1-5; 9 bases map to TRBD1. The CDR3 is 14 residues long. Trimming cost V 6 bases and J 5 bases; bases outside gene matches: 5. Germline CDR1 and CDR2: SEHNR and FQNEAQ (reference sequence). CDR3 nucleotides: TGTGCCAGCAGTGAACAGGGGGCAGATCAGCCCCAGCATTTT. Translation: CASSEQGADQPQHF.

This clonotype was counted a few times. The chain carries TRBV9 and TRBJ1-2; D is perhaps TRBD1 (5 bases). Germline values: CDR1 SGDLS, CDR2 YYNGEE. This CDR3 has 13 amino acids. The germline V and J ends were trimmed by 4 bases and 8 bases, with 15 bases remaining between them. The CDR3 DNA is TGTGCCAGCAGCCCGGACACGCAATCGGGCTACACCTTC. It encodes CASSPDTQSGYTF.

In this sample, this clonotype turned up a few times. The rearrangement links TRBV7-3 to TRBJ2-5, with D tentatively TRBD1 or TRBD2 (6 bases each). Trimming pared 1 base from V and 4 bases from J, leaving 13 bases between. The CDR3 loop spans 15 amino acids. CDR1 is SGHTA, CDR2 FQGTGA, per germline. The CDR3, as DNA: TGTGCCAGCAGCTTAAGTGGGGGGACACGAGAGACCCAGTACTTC. Translation gives CASSLSGGTRETQYF.

CDR3 bases: TGCGCCAGCAGCCAAGATGTGGGTGAAAAACTGTTTTTT. It codes for CASSQDVGEKLFF. This chain uses TRBV4-3 with TRBJ1-4; D not resolved. CDR1 is LGHNA, CDR2 YSLEER, per germline. CDR3 size: 13 residues. V lost 0 bases, J lost 7 bases, and 6 bases lay in between.

This sequence joins TRBV11-2 and TRBJ2-1, with D maybe TRBD2 (6 bases). V lost 7 bases and J 10 bases, leaving 23 bases between the germline ends. CDR3 length: 15 residues. Germline CDR1 SGHAT, CDR2 FQNNGV. CDR3 region: CASIKTQASGREQFF. DNA of the CDR3: TGTGCCAGCATCAAAACCCAGGCTAGTGGGAGGGAGCAGTTCTTC.

This clonotype showed up just a few times. As DNA, the CDR3 is TGTGCCAGCAGCCCCCTCGGGGCGACTAGCACAGATACGCAGTATTTT. It encodes CASSPLGATSTDTQYF. The V and J genes are TRBV7-2 and TRBJ2-3, with D perhaps given as TRBD1 or TRBD2 (5 bases each). V gave up 5 bases and J gave up 0 bases, with 15 bases separating them. Germline loops: CDR1 SGHTA, CDR2 FQGNSA. This CDR3 is 16 amino acids long.

This clonotype was seen a handful of times. The chain uses TRBV20-1 and TRBJ2-3, with TRBD2 identical over 7 bases. Germline CDR1 is DFQATT and CDR2 is SNEGSKA (reference sequence). This CDR3 has 14 residues. V shed 6 bases, J shed 0 bases, and the junction held 6 bases outside the gene matches. The CDR3 here is CSAGSGDSTDTQYF. CDR3 DNA: TGCAGTGCCGGAAGCGGGGACAGCACAGATACGCAGTATTTT.

This clonotype came up many times. This rearrangement joins TRBV20-1 to TRBJ2-5; 7 positions agree with TRBD1. CDR1 is DFQATT and CDR2 is SNEGSKA in the germline V gene (reference sequence). J gave up 0 bases and V 8 bases, and 12 bases lay outside the gene matches. The CDR3 runs to 15 residues. The CDR3, as DNA: TGCAGTCCAGCCCGGGACAGTTGGTACCAAGAGACCCAGTACTTC. Protein product: CSPARDSWYQETQYF.

This clonotype occurred a few times. The CDR3 DNA reads as TGCAGTGCATCAAACCGGGACAGGGCATACAATGAGCAGTTCTTC. It translates to CSASNRDRAYNEQFF. The genes are TRBV20-1 and TRBJ2-1, with 9 positions matching TRBD1. CDR3 size: 15 residues. V dropped 6 bases and J dropped 4; count of bases not matched to a gene: 10. The V gene's germline CDR1 is DFQATT and CDR2 SNEGSKA (reference sequence).

This clonotype was counted ten times or more. This chain links TRBV29-1 with TRBJ2-7; 7 nucleotides line up with TRBD2. Germline V gives CDR1 SQVTM, CDR2 ANQGSEA. V shed 1 base, J shed 6 bases, and the junction held 3 bases outside the gene matches. This CDR3 spans 12 amino acids. The CDR3 bases are TGCAGCGTTGAAGTCGCGGGAGCCGAGCAGTACTTC. The encoded protein is CSVEVAGAEQYF.

The table lists this clonotype with a few counts. This chain connects TRBV5-1 to TRBJ2-1, with D maybe TRBD1 (6 bases). CDR1 is SGHRS, CDR2 YFSETQ, per germline. The CDR3 runs to 17 residues. V lost 0 bases and J 8 bases, leaving 21 bases between the germline ends. CDR3 in DNA: TGCGCCAGCAGCTTGGGGTTAAGGGCAGGGGTATTGGATGAGCAGTTCTTC. Residues: CASSLGLRAGVLDEQFF.

In this sample, this clonotype turned up many times. V is TRBV29-1 and J is TRBJ1-1; no firm D call. The CDR3 length is 12 residues. CDR1 is SQVTM, CDR2 ANQGSEA, per germline. The germline V and J ends were trimmed by 3 bases and 4 bases, with 9 bases remaining between them. The DNA for the CDR3 is TGCAGCGTTGACTACGGGAGCACTGAAGCTTTCTTT. Translated: CSVDYGSTEAFF.

V gene TRBV4-1 combines with J gene TRBJ1-1; D call uncertain. CDR3 size: 14 residues. The V and J ends lost 2 bases and 1 base respectively, with 8 bases between them. The V gene's germline CDR1 is MGHRA and CDR2 YSYEKL. Here the CDR3 DNA reads TGCGCCAGCAGCCAATATGAGGGGAACACTGAAGCTTTCTTT. Its translation: CASSQYEGNTEAFF.

The V and J genes are TRBV6-6 and TRBJ1-2; D remains ambiguous. Trimming left V 0 bases short and J 5 bases short, with 16 bases between. Germline loops: CDR1 MNHNY, CDR2 SVGAGI (reference sequence). The length of the CDR3 is 16 residues. CDR3 DNA sequence: TGTGCCAGCAGTTACTCGACCGAGAGCGGCGCTTATGGCTACACCTTC. It is translated as CASSYSTESGAYGYTF.

This clonotype occurred a few times. V gene TRBV5-1 combines with J gene TRBJ2-7; D remains ambiguous. The V gene lost 4 bases and the J gene lost 6 bases, with 20 bases spanning the gap. This CDR3 spans 15 amino acids. Germline CDR1 is SGHRS and CDR2 is YFSETQ. The CDR3 DNA follows: TGCGCCAGCAGCCCGGCCCAATTCGCGGATATCGAGCAGTACTTC. Its protein is CASSPAQFADIEQYF. The full variable domain, rest sourced from reference TRBV5-1 and TRBJ2-7, is KAGVTQTPRYLIKTRGQQVTLSCSPISGHRSVSWYQQTPGQGLQFLFEYFSETQRNKGNFPGRFSGRQFSNSRSEMNVSTLELGDSALYLCASSPAQFADIEQYFGPGTRLTVT.

The sample holds a few counts of this clonotype. This chain joins TRBV5-1 and TRBJ2-7; 10 nucleotides match TRBD1. Germline V gene lookup returns CDR1 SGHRS and CDR2 YFSETQ. This CDR3 contains 15 residues. With V trimmed by 4 bases and J by 3 bases, 7 bases remained unmatched. The CDR3 nucleotides read TGCGCCAGCAGCCCGGGACAGGGGAATGGCTACGAGCAGTACGTC. This sequence encodes CASSPGQGNGYEQYV.

V gene TRBV7-9 combines with J gene TRBJ1-5, with D possibly TRBD1 on 6 matching bases. V was cut by 5 bases and J by 7 bases, with 18 bases left in between. CDR1 and CDR2 from the germline V gene are SEHNR and FQNEAQ (reference sequence). The CDR3 totals 15 residues. The CDR3 spells CASSPAGGAGQPQHF. CDR3 nucleotide sequence: TGTGCCAGCAGCCCCGCGGGGGGCGCAGGGCAGCCCCAGCATTTT.